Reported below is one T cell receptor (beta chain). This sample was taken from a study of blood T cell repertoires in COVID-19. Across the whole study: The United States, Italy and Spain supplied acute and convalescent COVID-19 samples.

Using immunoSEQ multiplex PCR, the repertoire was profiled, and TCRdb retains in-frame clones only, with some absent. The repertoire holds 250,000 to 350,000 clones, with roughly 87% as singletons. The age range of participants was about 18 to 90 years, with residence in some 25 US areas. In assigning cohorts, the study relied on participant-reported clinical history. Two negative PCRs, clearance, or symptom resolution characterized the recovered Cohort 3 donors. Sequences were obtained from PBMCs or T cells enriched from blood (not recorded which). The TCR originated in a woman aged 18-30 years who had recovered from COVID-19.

CDR3 DNA sequence: TGTGCCAGCAGCGGAAAAGGGGTCCTCGGTCGGGAGACCCAGTACTTC. This encodes CASSGKGVLGRETQYF. The chain has TRBV9 and TRBJ2-5, with D possibly TRBD1 on 5 matching bases. Per the germline V gene, CDR1 is SGDLS and CDR2 is YYNGEE. The V and J ends lost 3 bases and 5 bases respectively, with 20 bases between them. This CDR3 contains 16 residues.